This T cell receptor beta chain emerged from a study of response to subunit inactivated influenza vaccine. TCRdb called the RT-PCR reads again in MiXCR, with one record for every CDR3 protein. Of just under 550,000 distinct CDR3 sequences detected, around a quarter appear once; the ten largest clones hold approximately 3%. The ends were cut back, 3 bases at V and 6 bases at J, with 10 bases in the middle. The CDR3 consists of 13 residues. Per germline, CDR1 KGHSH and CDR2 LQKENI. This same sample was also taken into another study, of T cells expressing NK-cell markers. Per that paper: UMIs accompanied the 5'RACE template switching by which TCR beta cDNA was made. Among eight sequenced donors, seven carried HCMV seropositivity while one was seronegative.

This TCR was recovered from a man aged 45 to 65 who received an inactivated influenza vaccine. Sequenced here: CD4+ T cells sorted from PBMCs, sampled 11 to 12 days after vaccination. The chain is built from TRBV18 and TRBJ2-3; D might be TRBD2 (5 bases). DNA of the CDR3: TGTGCCAGCTCACCTCGAAGGGAGGATACGCAGTATTTT. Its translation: CASSPRREDTQYF.